The 22 T cell receptor beta chains in this list originate from one sample, sequenced in a study of T cell repertoires in cytomegalovirus infection. A single record per CDR3 protein comes from TCRdb applying MiXCR to the reads. Altogether fewer than 700,000 distinct CDR3 sequences are present, roughly 26% being singletons, with the ten largest covering under 8.5%. Sequences were obtained from CD8+ T cells from PBMCs. These receptors came from a human donor in good health (CMV status not recorded). Some clones in this sample may be carry-over from other donors' samples.

This clonotype was picked up many times. The chain uses TRBV12-3 or TRBV12-4 and TRBJ1-1; possible D gene TRBD1, 5 bases. The CDR3 has 15 residues. Trimming pared 5 bases from V and 6 bases from J, leaving 19 bases between. For the CDR3, the DNA is TGTGCCAGCAGTCTCACCGGGACGGGGAGCGCTGAAGCTTTCTTT. This codes for CASSLTGTGSAEAFF.

This clonotype has at least ten counts. This chain joins TRBV7-2 and TRBJ2-1; TRBD2 agrees at 15 bases. This CDR3 is built from 17 residues. CDR1 is SGHTA and CDR2 is FQGNSA in the germline V gene. Trimming removed 0 bases from V and 4 bases from J; junction bases left unmatched: 1. The CDR3, as DNA: TGTGCCAGCAGCTTAGCCGGGACTAGCGGGGGGTACAATGAGCAGTTCTTC. Translation gives CASSLAGTSGGYNEQFF.

The gene calls are TRBV6-5 and TRBJ2-5, with 7 bases lining up with TRBD1. Germline lookup yields CDR1 MNHEY and CDR2 SVGAGI. This CDR3 is built from 15 residues. The J segment lost 5 bases and the V segment lost 6 bases, leaving 12 bases of the junction unmatched. The CDR3 DNA reads as TGTGCCAGCAGCTCAGGACAGGCTACTGTGGAGACCCAGTACTTC. It translates to CASSSGQATVETQYF.

This clonotype came up a few times. The chain couples TRBV7-9 to TRBJ2-7; D call uncertain. Trimming cost V 5 bases and J 5 bases, with 28 bases left between them. CDR1 and CDR2 from the germline V gene are SEHNR and FQNEAQ (reference sequence). The CDR3 sequence is 18 residues long. CDR3 in DNA: TGTGCCAGCAGCCCGAGTTACTTGAGAGGTGCACTAAAAAACGAGCAGTACTTC. The encoded protein is CASSPSYLRGALKNEQYF. Variable domain in full (rest from reference TRBV7-9 and TRBJ2-7): DTGVSQNPRHKITKRGQNVTFRCDPISEHNRLYWYRQTLGQGPEFLTYFQNEAQLEKSRLLSDRFSAERPKGSFSTLEIQRTEQGDSAMYLCASSPSYLRGALKNEQYFGPGTRLTVT.

Ten or more counts support this clonotype. The chain recombines TRBV7-9 with TRBJ2-1; possible D gene TRBD2, 5 bases. Germline values: CDR1 SEHNR, CDR2 FQNEAQ (reference sequence). There are 16 residues in the CDR3. Trimming stripped 4 bases from V and 2 bases from J, with 15 bases between. The CDR3 sequence: CASSSRTARPYNEQFF. CDR3 coding DNA: TGTGCCAGCAGCTCCCGGACTGCCCGACCCTACAATGAGCAGTTCTTC. The entire variable domain, with the rest obtained from reference TRBV7-9 and TRBJ2-1, is as follows: DTGVSQNPRHKITKRGQNVTFRCDPISEHNRLYWYRQTLGQGPEFLTYFQNEAQLEKSRLLSDRFSAERPKGSFSTLEIQRTEQGDSAMYLCASSSRTARPYNEQFFGPGTRLTVL.

The chain employs TRBV10-3 and TRBJ2-1; TRBD2 aligns across 10 bases. V was clipped by 6 bases and J by 1 base; unmatched bases: 6. Germline V gene lookup returns CDR1 ENHRY and CDR2 SYGVKD. The CDR3 totals 16 residues. In nucleotides, the CDR3 is TGTGCCATCAGCGGAGTAGCGGGGGGATCCTACAATGAGCAGTTCTTC. Amino acid sequence: CAISGVAGGSYNEQFF.

The J gene is TRBJ2-6, the V gene TRBV14, with a tentative D call TRBD1 (5 bases). The CDR3 runs 18 residues. Germline assignment: CDR1 SGHDN and CDR2 FVKESK. V was clipped by 1 base and J by 0 bases, with 13 bases between them. The CDR3 DNA sequence: TGTGCCAGCAGCCAAGCTGGCAGGGCGAGCTCTGGGGCCAACGTCCTGACTTTC. Translated: CASSQAGRASSGANVLTF.

This clonotype was picked up a small number of times. The gene calls are TRBV9 and TRBJ2-2; 9 bases match TRBD1. The germline gives CDR1 SGDLS, CDR2 YYNGEE. This CDR3 has 17 residues. V shed 3 bases, J shed 1 base, and the junction held 7 bases outside the gene matches. CDR3 sequence reads: CASSAPLTGGNTGELFF. The CDR3 DNA reads as TGTGCCAGCAGCGCCCCGCTGACAGGGGGGAACACCGGGGAGCTGTTTTTT.

There are a few counts of this clonotype. V gene TRBV19 combines with J gene TRBJ2-7, with TRBD1 identical over 11 bases. The V segment lost 5 bases and the J segment 4 bases; nucleotides outside the gene matches: 7. Germline CDR1 and CDR2: LNHDA and SQIVND (reference sequence). The CDR3 has 15 amino acids. The CDR3 sequence is CASSFRDRGMYEQYF. The CDR3 coding sequence is TGTGCCAGTAGTTTCCGGGACAGGGGGATGTACGAGCAGTACTTC.

The V and J genes are TRBV6-5 and TRBJ2-5; D is uncertain. The CDR3 totals 14 residues. Germline values: CDR1 MNHEY, CDR2 SVGAGI. Trimming stripped 0 bases from V and 6 bases from J, with 11 bases between. The CDR3 region is CASSYSGSGQTQYF. In DNA, the CDR3 is TGTGCCAGCAGTTACTCCGGAAGTGGACAGACCCAGTACTTC.

As regards this clonotype: A much larger clone differs from this one at a single base, so this may be a read error. The chain couples TRBV28 to TRBJ1-5, with TRBD1 matching over 10 bases. Germline CDR1 reads MDHEN; CDR2 reads SYDVKM. There are 14 residues in the CDR3. This CDR3 is CVSCSGTGVQPQHF. CDR3 DNA: TGTGTCAGCTGCTCCGGGACAGGGGTTCAGCCCCAGCATTTT.

J is TRBJ1-5 and V is TRBV20-1, with D maybe TRBD1 (6 bases). V was trimmed by 5 bases and J by 4 bases, leaving 15 bases between them. CDR1 is DFQATT and CDR2 is SNEGSKA in the germline V gene (reference sequence). This CDR3 has 14 amino acids. This chain's CDR3 is CSARPGQFNQPQHF. CDR3 in DNA: TGCAGTGCTCGACCGGGACAATTTAATCAGCCCCAGCATTTT.

In the case of this clonotype: A much more abundant neighbour one base away suggests this may be a read error. This chain links TRBV28 with TRBJ2-5; D assignment may be TRBD1 or TRBD2 (6 bases each). The germline V gene encodes CDR1 MDHEN and CDR2 SYDVKM. The CDR3 contains 14 residues. CDR3 bases: TGTGCCAGCAGCGCGCTGGGGGGCCTGGAGATCCAGTACTTC. It translates to CASSALGGLEIQYF.

This clonotype was seen a handful of times. This chain uses TRBV29-1 with TRBJ1-2, with D perhaps TRBD1 (5 bases). The CDR3 contains 13 residues. Germline V gives CDR1 SQVTM, CDR2 ANQGSEA. Trimming cost V 5 bases and J 6 bases, with 16 bases left between them. CDR3 region: CSVPGTQAHGYTF. The DNA for the CDR3 is TGCAGCGTTCCCGGGACCCAAGCCCATGGCTACACCTTC.

This clonotype was recorded at least ten times. The chain links TRBV12-3 or TRBV12-4 to TRBJ2-1, with D perhaps TRBD2 (6 bases). V was clipped by 6 bases and J by 8 bases, with 11 bases between them. This CDR3 is built from 12 residues. The chain's CDR3 is CASSLWGDEQFF. The CDR3 DNA sequence: TGTGCCAGCAGCTTATGGGGGGATGAGCAGTTCTTC.

The rearrangement joins TRBV9 to TRBJ2-7, with 7 bases matching TRBD1. The CDR3 is 15 amino acids. Germline CDR1 and CDR2: SGDLS and YYNGEE. V shed 0 bases and J 1 base; nucleotides not matched to a gene: 4. This chain's CDR3 is CASSVGDRVSYEQYF. CDR3 nucleotides: TGTGCCAGCAGCGTAGGAGACAGGGTTTCCTACGAGCAGTACTTC.

V usage is TRBV20-1 and J usage is TRBJ2-7; TRBD1 agrees at 7 bases. The CDR3 loop spans 13 amino acids. Per germline, CDR1 DFQATT and CDR2 SNEGSKA (reference sequence). After removal of 2 bases from V and 4 bases from J, the junction contained 5 bases not matched to a gene. The CDR3 reads CSARRTGKYEQYV. For the CDR3, the DNA is TGCAGTGCTAGAAGGACAGGAAAGTACGAGCAGTACGTC.

This clonotype was detected a few times. V is TRBV6-5 and J is TRBJ2-2; D may be TRBD1 (6 bases). This CDR3 comprises 15 residues. The germline V gene has CDR1 MNHEY and CDR2 SVGAGI. V was shortened by 7 bases and J by 0 bases, with 12 bases between the two germline ends. The CDR3 is CASTPWDTNTGELFF. The CDR3 nucleotides read TGTGCCAGCACTCCCTGGGACACGAACACCGGGGAGCTGTTTTTT.

The CDR3 here is CAITAARVDTDEQYF. CDR3 DNA: TGTGCCATCACCGCCGCCAGGGTGGACACGGACGAGCAGTACTTC. The chain joins TRBV10-3 to TRBJ2-7; D is possibly TRBD1 (5 bases). Germline CDR1 reads ENHRY; CDR2 reads SYGVKD. The CDR3 has 15 amino acids. V lost 7 bases, J lost 5 bases, and 21 bases lay in between.

As to this clonotype: One end of the junction is discordant with germline, which a read error may explain. The chain recombines TRBV5-5 with TRBJ2-5; 10 bases match TRBD2. The CDR3 runs to 16 residues. CDR1 and CDR2 from the germline V gene are SGHKS and YYEKEE (reference sequence). In DNA, the CDR3 is TGTGTCAGCAGCTGGGAACTAGCGGGGACGAAAGAGACCCAGTACTTC. Its translation: CVSSWELAGTKETQYF.

This clonotype was recorded many times. The chain has TRBV7-6 and TRBJ1-1; D might be TRBD1 (6 bases). Per the germline V gene, CDR1 is SGHVS and CDR2 is FNYEAQ. Trimming removed 2 bases from V and 2 bases from J, with 21 bases in between. The CDR3 length is 18 residues. CDR3: CASSLRGTLGGSNTEAFF. Here the CDR3 DNA reads TGTGCCAGCAGCTTAAGGGGGACCTTGGGGGGTTCAAACACTGAAGCTTTCTTT.

This clonotype was seen only a few times. The chain couples TRBV6-6 to TRBJ2-7, with a possible D match to TRBD2 (5 bases). The length of the CDR3 is 13 residues. Germline-derived CDR1 and CDR2 are MNHNY and SVGAGI (reference sequence). Trimming left V 4 bases short and J 10 bases short, with 17 bases between. The CDR3 nucleotides are TGTGCCAGCAGTTTATCCGGGAACCGGGGTCAGTACTTC. Translated, it gives CASSLSGNRGQYF.